Here is one T cell receptor (beta chain) with its context. TCRdb ran MiXCR on the 5' RACE reads and lists one entry per CDR3 protein. Of about 82,000 distinct CDR3 sequences listed, about 12% were seen once; the top ten hold about 4.5%. This record comes from a study of spatial heterogeneity in lung cancer. Time point: sample taken at primary tumor resection. Researchers sequenced whole RNA taken from tumor, nontumor lung or frozen PBMC without sorting. Trimming cost V 5 bases and J 0 bases, with 17 bases left between them. The CDR3 spans 18 residues. Germline V gene data show CDR1 as SEHNR and CDR2 as FQNEAQ (reference sequence).

The chain recombines TRBV7-9 with TRBJ2-6; TRBD1 is a possible D gene (6 bases). This TCR derives from a male donor with early-stage non-small cell lung cancer. The specimen was PBMCs, collected at surgery. The chain's CDR3 is CASSPVVTGSSGANVLTF. CDR3 DNA sequence: TGTGCCAGCAGCCCAGTGGTGACAGGAAGCTCTGGGGCCAACGTCCTGACTTTC.